Each of the 15 T cell receptor beta chains below was sequenced from the same sample in a study of control samples from healthy donors and cancer patients. Libraries were prepared by immunoSEQ multiplex PCR; TCRdb keeps only in-frame clonotypes and omits some of them. Of 390,000 or so clones in the sample, around 90% are singletons; the top ten hold just under 6.5%. Sequenced sample: PBMCs. The origin of the receptors is a man in his forties or fifties with head and neck cancer.

This chain links TRBV4-2 with TRBJ1-1, with D unclear. With 1 base removed from V and 1 base from J, the gap between germline ends came to 7 bases. The CDR3 has 14 amino acids. Per the germline V gene, CDR1 is LGHNA and CDR2 is YNFKEQ. CDR3 protein: CASSQVEGNTEAFF. DNA for the CDR3: TGTGCCAGCAGCCAAGTGGAAGGGAACACTGAAGCTTTCTTT.

The chain carries TRBV7-2 and TRBJ2-7; 7 bases line up with TRBD1. The length of the CDR3 is 14 residues. Germline V lookup: CDR1 SGHTA, CDR2 FQGNSA. V shed 5 bases and J 2 bases; nucleotides not matched to a gene: 6. The CDR3: CASSLDRVAYEQYF. In nucleotides, the CDR3 is TGTGCCAGCAGCCTAGACAGGGTGGCCTACGAGCAGTACTTC. The entire variable domain, with the rest obtained from reference TRBV7-2 and TRBJ2-7, is as follows: GAGVSQSPSNKVTEKGKDVELRCDPISGHTALYWYRQSLGQGLEFLIYFQGNSAPDKSGLPSDRFSAERTGGSVSTLTIQRTQQEDSAVYLCASSLDRVAYEQYFGPGTRLTVT.

The chain couples TRBV3-1 (or the pseudogene TRBV3-2) to TRBJ2-1; D not resolved. This CDR3 has 16 amino acids. Deletions cut 1 base from V and 3 bases from J, with 13 bases between. Per the germline V gene, CDR1 is LGHDT and CDR2 is YNNKEL (reference sequence). In nucleotides, the CDR3 is TGTGCCAGCAGCCAAGGTCCGACCAAGGGCTACAATGAGCAGTTCTTC. It specifies CASSQGPTKGYNEQFF.

Comments on this clone: In this CDR3 the conserved last residue, phenylalanine or tryptophan, is missing, so a read error is likely. No DNA is shown, since the ends of the CDR3 on it are uncertain; the CDR3 is the one TCRdb lists. This chain uses TRBV30 with TRBJ1-2; no DNA check was done on the table's D call, TRBD1. CDR1 GTSNPN and CDR2 SVGIG come from the germline V gene (reference sequence). The CDR3 has 12 residues if both end residues are counted. The chain's CDR3 is CAWSNTWWGPKA.

This clone was picked up a small number of times. The genes are TRBV28 and TRBJ2-2, with D perhaps TRBD1 or TRBD2 (5 bases each). CDR3 length equals 15 residues. Trimming took 5 bases from V and 5 from J, leaving 15 bases between them. The germline CDR1 and CDR2 sequences are MDHEN and SYDVKM. DNA of the CDR3: TGTGCCAGCAGTCCACACGGGGCAACTACCGGGGAGCTGTTTTTT. As protein: CASSPHGATTGELFF. The variable domain in full, with the rest retrieved from reference TRBV28 and TRBJ2-2, is DVKVTQSSRYLVKRTGEKVFLECVQDMDHENMFWYRQDPGLGLRLIYFSYDVKMKEKGDIPEGYSVSREKKERFSLILESASTNQTSMYLCASSPHGATTGELFFGEGSRLTVL.

The chain recombines TRBV7-2 with TRBJ1-3, with a weak D call TRBD1 (6 bases). With 1 base removed from V and 4 bases from J, the gap between germline ends came to 14 bases. This CDR3 contains 16 residues. The germline V gene encodes CDR1 SGHTA and CDR2 FQGNSA. The CDR3 bases are TGTGCCAGCAGCTTAGACAGGGTGAGACACGGAAACACCATATATTTT. Translation: CASSLDRVRHGNTIYF.

This sequence joins TRBV11-2 and TRBJ2-7; possibly TRBD2 for D (5 bases). CDR1 is SGHAT and CDR2 is FQNNGV in the germline V gene. Trimming removed 5 bases from V and 7 bases from J, with 18 bases in between. The CDR3 sequence is 14 residues long. CDR3 loop: CASSPDVGVVEQYF. The CDR3 nucleotides are TGTGCCAGCAGCCCAGACGTGGGAGTCGTGGAGCAGTACTTC.

The chain is built from TRBV15 and TRBJ1-4; TRBD1 matches 8 bases. V trimming: 6 bases; J trimming: 8 bases; junction bases outside the gene matches: 5. The CDR3 has 13 amino acids. CDR1 is LNHNV and CDR2 is YYDKDF in the germline V gene (reference sequence). CDR3 sequence: CATRRQGREKLFF. CDR3 bases: TGTGCCACCAGGAGACAGGGGAGGGAAAAACTGTTTTTT.

This rearrangement joins TRBV9 to TRBJ1-2; D is undetermined. Germline CDR1 is SGDLS and CDR2 is YYNGEE. The CDR3 sequence is 12 residues long. Trimming cost V 2 bases and J 3 bases, with 5 bases left between them. The CDR3 loop reads CASSVGYYGYTF. The CDR3 bases are TGTGCCAGCAGCGTCGGTTACTATGGCTACACCTTC.

This rearrangement joins TRBV7-3 to TRBJ1-5, with TRBD1 identical over 7 bases. J was trimmed by 7 bases and V by 5 bases; bases with no gene match: 5. The CDR3 covers 13 residues. Looked up from germline, CDR1 is SGHTA and CDR2 is FQGTGA. The CDR3 protein is CASSADRDQPQHF. Written as DNA, the CDR3 is TGTGCCAGCAGCGCCGACAGGGACCAGCCCCAGCATTTT.

This clone was seen a handful of times. CDR3 coding DNA: TGTGCCAGCAGTTACTCGCTGTATAACTATGGCTACACCTTC. This gives the protein CASSYSLYNYGYTF. The chain uses TRBV6-6 and TRBJ1-2; no definite D call. This CDR3 has 14 residues. V was cut by 0 bases and J by 1 base, with 6 bases left in between. Germline V gene lookup returns CDR1 MNHNY and CDR2 SVGAGI (reference sequence).

This chain links TRBV18 with TRBJ1-5; 9 nucleotides agree with TRBD1. From germline, CDR1 is KGHSH and CDR2 LQKENI. J was trimmed by 7 bases and V by 6 bases; bases with no gene match: 10. This CDR3 has 15 amino acids. CDR3 region: CASSSGTGLGQPQHF. The CDR3 nucleotides read TGTGCCAGCTCCAGCGGGACAGGGCTGGGACAGCCCCAGCATTTT.

This clone appeared a single time. The chain has TRBV19 and TRBJ1-2; D is unresolved. The CDR3 is made up of 15 amino acids. Germline CDR1 reads LNHDA; CDR2 reads SQIVND (reference sequence). V lost 0 bases, J lost 8 bases, and 16 bases lay in between. Here the CDR3 reads CASSIDLEEGLGYTF. CDR3 nucleotides: TGTGCCAGTAGTATAGATCTGGAGGAAGGGCTCGGCTACACCTTC.

This clone is a singleton in its sample. This chain uses TRBV5-4 with TRBJ2-3, with D possibly called TRBD1 or TRBD2 (5 bases each). The CDR3 contains 16 residues. The germline V and J ends were trimmed by 4 bases and 0 bases, with 15 bases remaining between them. Germline V lookup: CDR1 SGHNT, CDR2 YYREEE (reference sequence). The CDR3 bases are TGTGCCAGCAGCCTACCCGGGACCAGTAGCACAGATACGCAGTATTTT. Translating gives CASSLPGTSSTDTQYF.

The chain uses TRBV10-3 and TRBJ2-7, with D maybe TRBD1 (5 bases). The CDR3 has 12 amino acids. Trimming removed 6 bases at V and 7 bases at J, with 13 bases between. Germline V lookup: CDR1 ENHRY, CDR2 SYGVKD. CDR3 loop: CAIRKDSTEQYF. The DNA of the CDR3 is TGTGCCATCAGAAAAGACAGCACGGAGCAGTACTTC.